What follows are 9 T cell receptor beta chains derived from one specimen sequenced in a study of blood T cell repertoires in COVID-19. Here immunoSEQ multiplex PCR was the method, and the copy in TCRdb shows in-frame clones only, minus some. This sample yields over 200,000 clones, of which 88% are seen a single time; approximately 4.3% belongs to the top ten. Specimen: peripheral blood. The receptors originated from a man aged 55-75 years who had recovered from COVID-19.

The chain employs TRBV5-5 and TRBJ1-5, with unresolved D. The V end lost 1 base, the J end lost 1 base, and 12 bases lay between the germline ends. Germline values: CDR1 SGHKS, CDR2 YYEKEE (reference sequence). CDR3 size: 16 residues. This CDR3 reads CASSLLESVSNQPQHF. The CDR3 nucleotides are TGTGCCAGCAGCTTGTTGGAGTCAGTAAGCAATCAGCCCCAGCATTTT.

In nucleotides, the CDR3 is TGTGCCAGCAGCCAAATGGGACATTCTGGCTACACCTTC. This codes for CASSQMGHSGYTF. The chain recombines TRBV16 with TRBJ1-2; D is possibly TRBD1 (6 bases). The CDR3 spans 13 residues. V shed 2 bases and J shed 7 bases, with 11 bases lying between them. The germline CDR1 and CDR2 sequences are KGHSY and FQNENV.

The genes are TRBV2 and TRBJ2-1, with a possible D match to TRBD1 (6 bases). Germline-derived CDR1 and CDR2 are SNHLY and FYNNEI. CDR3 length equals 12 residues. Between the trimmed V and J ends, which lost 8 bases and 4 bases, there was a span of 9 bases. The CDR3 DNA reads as TGTGCCAGCCGTCAGGGGTACAATGAGCAGTTCTTC. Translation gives CASRQGYNEQFF.

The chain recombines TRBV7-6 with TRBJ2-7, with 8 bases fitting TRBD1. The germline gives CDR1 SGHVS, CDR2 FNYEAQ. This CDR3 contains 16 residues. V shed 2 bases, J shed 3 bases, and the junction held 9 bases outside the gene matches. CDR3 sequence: CASSLTLDRGSYEQYF. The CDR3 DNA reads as TGTGCCAGCAGCTTAACGTTAGACAGGGGCAGCTACGAGCAGTACTTC.

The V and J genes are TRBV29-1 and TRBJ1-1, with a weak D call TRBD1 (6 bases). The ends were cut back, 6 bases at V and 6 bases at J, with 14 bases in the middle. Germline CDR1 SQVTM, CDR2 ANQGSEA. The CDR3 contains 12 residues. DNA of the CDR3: TGCAGCGTCTGGACAGATATGGCTGAAGCTTTCTTT. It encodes CSVWTDMAEAFF. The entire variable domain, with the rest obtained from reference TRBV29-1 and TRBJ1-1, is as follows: SAVISQKPSRDICQRGTSLTIQCQVDSQVTMMFWYRQQPGQSLTLIATANQGSEATYESGFVIDKFPISRPNLTFSTLTVSNMSPEDSSIYLCSVWTDMAEAFFGQGTRLTVV.

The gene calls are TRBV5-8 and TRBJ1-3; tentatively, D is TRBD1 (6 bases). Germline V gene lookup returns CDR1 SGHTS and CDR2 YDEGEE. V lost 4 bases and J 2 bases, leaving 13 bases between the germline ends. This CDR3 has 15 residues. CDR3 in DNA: TGTGCCAGCAGCCCCGACCAGGGGCCTGGAAACACCATATATTTT. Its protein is CASSPDQGPGNTIYF.

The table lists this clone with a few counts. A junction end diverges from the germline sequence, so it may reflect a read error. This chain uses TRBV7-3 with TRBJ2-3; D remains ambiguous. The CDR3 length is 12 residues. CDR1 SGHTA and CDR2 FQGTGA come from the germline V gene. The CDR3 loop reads CASSPLASSVHF. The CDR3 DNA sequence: TGTGCCAGCAGCCCACTCGCGAGTAGTGTGCATTTT.

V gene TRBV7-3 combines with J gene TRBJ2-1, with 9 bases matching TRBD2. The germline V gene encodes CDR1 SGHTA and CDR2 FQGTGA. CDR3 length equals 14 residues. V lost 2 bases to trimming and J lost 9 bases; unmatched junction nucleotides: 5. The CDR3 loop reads CASSLGGTSTEQFF. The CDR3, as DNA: TGTGCCAGCAGCTTAGGGGGGACTAGCACTGAGCAGTTCTTC.

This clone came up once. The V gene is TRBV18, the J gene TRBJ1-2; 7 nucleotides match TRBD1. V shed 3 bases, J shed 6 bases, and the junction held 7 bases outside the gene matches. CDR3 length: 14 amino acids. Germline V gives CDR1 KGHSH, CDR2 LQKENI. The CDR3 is CASSPTTGNNGYTF. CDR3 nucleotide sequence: TGTGCCAGCTCACCTACGACAGGGAATAATGGCTACACCTTC.